Listed below are T cell receptor beta chains from one sample, sequenced in a study of blood T cells in healthy people across ages. TCRdb called the 5' RACE reads again in MiXCR, with one record for every CDR3 protein. The table records more than 1 million distinct CDR3 sequences, 45% of them present only once. The sequenced material came from blood. These receptors were collected from a woman aged 60 to 75 in good health. CDR3s include the opening cysteine and the closing phenylalanine or tryptophan. The D gene is left open where the match is weak. Expanded clones are given a class, and other clones once, few, many or no size at all.

TRBV10-3	.	.	TRBJ1-1	TGTGCCATCAGTGAGGACGGCCAGAACACTGAAGCTTTCTTT	CAISEDGQNTEAFF
TRBV9	.	.	TRBJ1-1	TGTGCCAGCAGCGTTTCGGGGAGCACTGAAGCTTTCTTT	CASSVSGSTEAFF
TRBV15	TRBD1	.	TRBJ1-5	TGTGCCACCAGCAGGACAGGGGGGAATCTGGCCCAGCATTTT	CATSRTGGNLAQHF
TRBV2	TRBD2	.	TRBJ2-7	TGTGCCAACGGGACTAGCGCGGATGAGCAGTACTTC	CANGTSADEQYF
TRBV18	.	few	TRBJ1-5	TGTGCCAGCTCACCAATCGGAGGGAGCAATCAGCCCCAGCATTTT	CASSPIGGSNQPQHF
TRBV27	.	.	TRBJ2-3	TGTGCCAGCTCTAATGGTAGGACAGATACGCAGTATTTT	CASSNGRTDTQYF
TRBV29-1	.	.	TRBJ2-1	TGCAGCGCTCCTCACAGGTTCGACTCCTACAATGAGCAGTTCTTC	CSAPHRFDSYNEQFF
TRBV14	TRBD2	.	TRBJ2-7	TGTGCCAGCAGCCCGACTAGCGGGGGGAGCTCCTACAATGAGCAGTACTTC	CASSPTSGGSSYNEQYF
TRBV6-1	.	.	TRBJ2-3	TGTGCCAGCAATCCGAGGGAGGGGGGAGTCGCAGATACGCAGTATTTT	CASNPREGGVADTQYF
TRBV15	TRBD1	.	TRBJ2-7	TGTGCCACCAGCATGGACAGGTCCTACGAGCAGTACTTC	CATSMDRSYEQYF
TRBV20-1	TRBD1	.	TRBJ2-3	TGCAGTGCTCTAGACAGGGGGGACACAGATACGCAGTATTTT	CSALDRGDTDTQYF
TRBV7-9	TRBD1	once	TRBJ2-4	TGTGCCAGCAGCTTCCGGGACAGAAAAAACATTCAGTGCTTC	CASSFRDRKNIQCF
TRBV20-1	TRBD2	few	TRBJ2-3	TGCAGTGCTAGAGGGCTAGCGGGAAGCACAGATACGCAGTATTTT	CSARGLAGSTDTQYF
TRBV20-1	TRBD2	.	TRBJ2-5	TGCAGTACTATAGCGGGAGGCGGTGAGACCCAGTACTTC	CSTIAGGGETQYF
TRBV28	.	few	TRBJ2-7	TGTGCCAGCAGTTTGGGCAGTTTGAGCTCCTACGAGCAGTACTTC	CASSLGSLSSYEQYF
TRBV5-1	TRBD2	few	TRBJ2-5	TGCGCCAGCAGCTCAATACTAGCGGGAGCGGCCCAGTACTTC	CASSSILAGAAQYF
TRBV9	TRBD2	.	TRBJ2-3	TGTGCCAGCAACCGGGGACTAGCGGGAGGCACAGATACGCAGTATTTT	CASNRGLAGGTDTQYF
TRBV12-3/TRBV12-4	TRBD2	.	TRBJ2-3	TGTGCCAGCAGTTTTTTGTTAAGCGGGAGCTCAGATACGCAGTATTTT	CASSFLLSGSSDTQYF
TRBV6-5	TRBD2	.	TRBJ2-1	TGTGCCAGCAGTTACCAGACTAGCGGGAGGGCCCATGAGCAGTTCTTC	CASSYQTSGRAHEQFF
TRBV9	TRBD2	few	TRBJ2-7	TGTGCCAGCAGCGCTAGCGGGAGCTCCTACAATGAGCAGTACTTC	CASSASGSSYNEQYF
TRBV2	.	many	TRBJ2-7	TGTGCCAGCAGTGAAGGAACGCGGGTGGCCGAGCAGTACTTC	CASSEGTRVAEQYF
TRBV2	.	.	TRBJ2-7	TGTGCCAGCAGTGGCACGCCTTCTGGGTACGAGCAGTACTTC	CASSGTPSGYEQYF
TRBV6-6	.	few	TRBJ2-5	TGTGCCAGCAGTTACTCGGGTGGTTACAGGCTAAGGGAGCAGTACTTC	CASSYSGGYRLREQYF
TRBV27	.	.	TRBJ1-1	TGTGCCAGCTACGAGGGTAGGGTGAACACTGAAGCTTTCTTT	CASYEGRVNTEAFF
TRBV13	.	.	TRBJ1-2	TGTGCCAGCAGCTTACAGGGGCAAGGCTACACCTTC	CASSLQGQGYTF
TRBV29-1	.	once	TRBJ1-4	TGCAGCGTTGTTTCTCCAGCTGCAACTAATGAAAAACTGTTTTTT	CSVVSPAATNEKLFF
TRBV7-3	.	.	TRBJ1-1	TGTGCCAGCAGCTTAACTTGGCAAACGAACACTGAAGCTTTCTTT	CASSLTWQTNTEAFF
TRBV20-1	TRBD1	.	TRBJ2-1	TGCAGTGCAAGCGGACAGGGGAATGAGCAGTTCTTC	CSASGQGNEQFF
TRBV10-3	.	.	TRBJ2-3	TGTGCTTCAAGAAAAGCACAGGAGTCAGGCACAGATACGCAGTATTTT	CASRKAQESGTDTQYF
TRBV28	TRBD1	.	TRBJ1-6	TGTGCCAGCAGTTCAGACAGGGAGATTAGCGGGAACTCACCCCTCCACTTT	CASSSDREISGNSPLHF
TRBV5-1	TRBD2	.	TRBJ2-7	TGCGCCAGCAGCTTGCACGTGGCCGGGACTAGCGCGAGATCCTACGAGCAGTACTTC	CASSLHVAGTSARSYEQYF
TRBV3-1	.	.	TRBJ2-5	TGTGCCAGCAGCCAAGATCGGACCCTCGAGACCCAGTACTTC	CASSQDRTLETQYF
TRBV6-2/TRBV6-3	TRBD1	.	TRBJ1-5	TGTGCCAGCAGTTACTCGTTGGACAGGGGAGGAGTGAGCAATCAGCCCCAGCATTTT	CASSYSLDRGGVSNQPQHF
TRBV11-2	TRBD2	.	TRBJ2-7	TGTGCCAGCAGCTTTCCCACTCGGACTAGCGGGAGATCGGGGCCGAGCTCCTACAATGAGCAGTACTTC	CASSFPTRTSGRSGPSSYNEQYF
TRBV20-1	.	.	TRBJ2-7	TGCAGTGCTAGAGGCCCGGGCGGCTCCTACGAGCAGTACTTC	CSARGPGGSYEQYF
TRBV12-3/TRBV12-4	.	many	TRBJ2-6	TGTGCCAGCAGTTTAGTCGGGGCCAACGTCCTGACTTTC	CASSLVGANVLTF
TRBV4-2	.	.	TRBJ2-7	TGTGCCAGCAGCCCGGACTGGGCCTCCTACGAGCAGTACTTC	CASSPDWASYEQYF
TRBV7-7	.	.	TRBJ2-7	TGTGCCAGCAGCTTAGGCCTGGGGGTATCCTACAATGAGCAGTACTTC	CASSLGLGVSYNEQYF
TRBV4-2	.	.	TRBJ1-2	TGTGCCAGCAGCACCACCGACAGCTATGGCTACACCTTC	CASSTTDSYGYTF
TRBV6-4	TRBD1	few	TRBJ1-2	TGTGCCAGCACACCCTGGGACAGGGCGGGAGCTAACTATGGCTACACCTTC	CASTPWDRAGANYGYTF
TRBV3-1	TRBD1	.	TRBJ2-3	TGTGCCAGCAGCTACTGGGGACAGGGGGCAGATACGCAGTATTTT	CASSYWGQGADTQYF
TRBV6-5	TRBD1	.	TRBJ2-1	TGTGCCAGCAGACAGACCGGGACAGGCTACAATGAGCAGTTCTTC	CASRQTGTGYNEQFF
TRBV20-1	TRBD2	few	TRBJ2-1	TGCAGTGCTATGGGATCAAATACGGGAGGGCCATCCTACAATGAGCAGTTCTTC	CSAMGSNTGGPSYNEQFF
TRBV12-3/TRBV12-4	.	.	TRBJ2-5	TGTGCCAGCAGTGAGATTGGGGGTCCAGAGACCCAGTACTTC	CASSEIGGPETQYF
TRBV12-3/TRBV12-4	TRBD2	.	TRBJ2-7	TGTGCCAGCAGGGGACTAGCGGGAGACAATGAGCAGTACTTC	CASRGLAGDNEQYF
TRBV11-2	.	few	TRBJ2-6	TGTGCCAGCAGCTATCTAATTGGGTCTGGGGCCAACGTCCTGACTTTC	CASSYLIGSGANVLTF
TRBV3-1	.	.	TRBJ2-5	TGTGCCAGCAGCCAAGATCCGGGGGCACTTCGGGAGACCCAGTACTTC	CASSQDPGALRETQYF
TRBV15	.	.	TRBJ2-7	TGTGCCACCAGCAGAGATGACGATCTGTACTTC	CATSRDDDLYF
TRBV11-1	.	few	TRBJ2-7	TGTGCCAGCAGCTTAGCTTATGCCAGCTACGAGCAGTACTTC	CASSLAYASYEQYF